One and the same sample provided the 16 T cell receptor beta chains below, sequenced in a study of blood T cell repertoires in COVID-19. Produced via immunoSEQ multiplex PCR; TCRdb's table is partial and in-frame only. The sample records some 57,000 clones, around nine tenths being singletons. Sequencing was performed on peripheral blood. These receptors originate from a man in his sixties or seventies with acute or convalescent COVID-19.

This clone was detected a few times. The chain links TRBV9 to TRBJ2-3, with 12 nucleotides matching TRBD1. Trimming removed 3 bases from V and 12 bases from J; junction bases left unmatched: 8. The length of the CDR3 is 14 residues. Germline assignment: CDR1 SGDLS and CDR2 YYNGEE. CDR3 nucleotide sequence: TGTGCCAGCAGCGCAGGGACAGGGGGCTGGATTCAGTATTTT. It is translated as CASSAGTGGWIQYF.

The chain joins TRBV6-2 or TRBV6-3 to TRBJ1-1, with D possibly matching TRBD1 (6 bases). The germline gives CDR1 MNHEY, CDR2 SVGEGT. The CDR3 spans 15 residues. V was cut by 5 bases and J by 10 bases, with 23 bases left in between. CDR3 region: CASSGGGGVTDGAFF. The DNA for the CDR3 is TGTGCCAGCAGTGGGGGCGGGGGGGTGACAGACGGAGCTTTCTTT.

As DNA, the CDR3 is TGCGCCAGCAGACGGGACAGGGGGGAGACCCAGTACTTC. Protein product: CASRRDRGETQYF. The chain recombines TRBV5-1 with TRBJ2-5; 11 bases match TRBD1. In germline, CDR1 is SGHRS, CDR2 YFSETQ. The CDR3 runs to 13 residues. Germline trimming cut 5 bases from V and 5 bases from J; bases unmatched to any gene: 2.

In this sample, this clone turned up a few times. J is TRBJ1-5 and V is TRBV19; D remains unclear. The CDR3 spans 16 residues. Germline values: CDR1 LNHDA, CDR2 SQIVND (reference sequence). With 3 bases removed from V and 2 bases from J, the gap between germline ends came to 14 bases. CDR3 protein: CASSMKWRQGNQPQHF. The CDR3 nucleotides are TGTGCCAGTAGTATGAAATGGAGGCAGGGCAATCAGCCCCAGCATTTT.

This clone was found once. The chain recombines TRBV28 with TRBJ1-5, with D tentatively TRBD1 (6 bases). The CDR3 runs to 14 residues. The ends were cut back, 5 bases at V and 3 bases at J, with 11 bases in the middle. Germline V gene sequence: CDR1 MDHEN, CDR2 SYDVKM. For the CDR3, the DNA is TGTGCCAGCAGTCTTCAGGGGTACAATCAGCCCCAGCATTTT. It is translated as CASSLQGYNQPQHF.

The V and J genes are TRBV19 and TRBJ1-1, with D tentatively TRBD1 (5 bases). The CDR3 spans 14 residues. Trimming shortened V by 2 bases and J by 6 bases, and 13 bases separated the two germline ends. Germline V CDR1 and CDR2: LNHDA, SQIVND (reference sequence). CDR3 DNA: TGTGCCAGTAGTATATTCCCAGGGTGGGCTGAAGCTTTCTTT. Translated, it gives CASSIFPGWAEAFF. The entire variable domain, with the rest obtained from reference TRBV19 and TRBJ1-1, is as follows: DGGITQSPKYLFRKEGQNVTLSCEQNLNHDAMYWYRQDPGQGLRLIYYSQIVNDFQKGDIAEGYSVSREKKESFPLTVTSAQKNPTAFYLCASSIFPGWAEAFFGQGTRLTVV.

This chain uses TRBV25-1 with TRBJ1-6; 9 bases match TRBD1. CDR1 and CDR2 (germline): MGHDK, SYGVNS. The length of the CDR3 is 16 residues. J was trimmed by 5 bases and V by 1 base; bases with no gene match: 3. The CDR3 here is CASSELQGADNSPLHF. For the CDR3, the DNA is TGTGCCAGCAGTGAATTACAGGGGGCTGATAATTCACCCCTCCACTTT. Filled out from reference TRBV25-1 and TRBJ1-6, the complete variable domain reads EADIYQTPRYLVIGTGKKITLECSQTMGHDKMYWYQQDPGMELHLIHYSYGVNSTEKGDLSSESTVSRIRTEHFPLTLESARPSHTSQYLCASSELQGADNSPLHFGNGTRLTVT.

The chain is built from TRBV9 and TRBJ1-2; D possibly corresponds to TRBD1 (6 bases). The CDR3 runs 15 residues. CDR1 is SGDLS and CDR2 is YYNGEE in the germline V gene. Trimming shortened V by 2 bases and J by 2 bases, and 13 bases separated the two germline ends. The CDR3 is CASSVGVGQNYGYTF. DNA for the CDR3: TGTGCCAGCAGCGTTGGGGTTGGACAGAACTATGGCTACACCTTC.

This chain connects TRBV2 to TRBJ1-1; D not certain. The germline gives CDR1 SNHLY, CDR2 FYNNEI. The V gene lost 4 bases and the J gene lost 1 base, with 13 bases spanning the gap. This CDR3 contains 15 residues. For the CDR3, the DNA is TGTGCCAGCAGTGTGAGTTTGAGAGGGAACACTGAAGCTTTCTTT. Translation: CASSVSLRGNTEAFF.

This clone turned up a few times. The chain joins TRBV5-4 to TRBJ2-2; D is unresolved. V lost 0 bases to trimming and J lost 8 bases, with 8 bases between them. CDR3 length: 13 amino acids. Germline V gives CDR1 SGHNT, CDR2 YYREEE (reference sequence). The CDR3, as DNA: TGTGCCAGCAGCTTGGAACTCGTGGGGGAGCTGTTTTTT. Amino acids: CASSLELVGELFF.

The V and J genes are TRBV7-3 and TRBJ2-3, with TRBD2 identical over 13 bases. After removal of 3 bases from V and 6 bases from J, the junction contained 3 bases not matched to a gene. CDR3 length: 15 amino acids. Germline V gives CDR1 SGHTA, CDR2 FQGTGA. The CDR3 DNA reads TGTGCCAGCAGCTTGGGACTAGCGGGACTGGATACGCAGTATTTT. As protein: CASSLGLAGLDTQYF.

The chain uses TRBV5-4 and TRBJ2-3; D may be TRBD1 (5 bases). The V gene lost 0 bases and the J gene lost 0 bases, with 11 bases spanning the gap. CDR1 and CDR2 (germline): SGHNT, YYREEE (reference sequence). CDR3 length equals 16 residues. CDR3 region: CASSLARALSTDTQYF. The DNA for the CDR3 is TGTGCCAGCAGCTTGGCCAGGGCACTTAGCACAGATACGCAGTATTTT. Combining the CDR3 with reference TRBV5-4 and TRBJ2-3 gives the whole variable domain ETGVTQSPTHLIKTRGQQVTLRCSSQSGHNTVSWYQQALGQGPQFIFQYYREEENGRGNFPPRFSGLQFPNYSSELNVNALELDDSALYLCASSLARALSTDTQYFGPGTRLTVL.

The chain joins TRBV24-1 to TRBJ2-1; unclear D gene. The CDR3 loop spans 16 amino acids. The V end lost 4 bases, the J end lost 2 bases, and 14 bases lay between the germline ends. Per germline, CDR1 KGHDR and CDR2 SFDVKD. CDR3 nucleotide sequence: TGTGCCACCAGTGACCAAGACCCCGAGGCCTACAATGAGCAGTTCTTC. This codes for CATSDQDPEAYNEQFF.

As to this clone: Other DNA sequences in the sample encode the same CDR3. CDR3 sequence (DNA): TGTGCCAGTAGTATAGACAGGGGCTCACCCCTCCACTTT. Translated: CASSIDRGSPLHF. This chain connects TRBV19 to TRBJ1-6, with a tentative D call TRBD1 (6 bases). Germline V CDR1 and CDR2: LNHDA, SQIVND (reference sequence). The CDR3 has 13 residues. Trimming took off 0 bases at V and 10 bases at J, with 7 bases between the two ends. Supplemented by reference TRBV19 and TRBJ1-6, the full variable domain reads DGGITQSPKYLFRKEGQNVTLSCEQNLNHDAMYWYRQDPGQGLRLIYYSQIVNDFQKGDIAEGYSVSREKKESFPLTVTSAQKNPTAFYLCASSIDRGSPLHFGNGTRLTVT.

The chain recombines TRBV9 with TRBJ2-3; a weak D match, TRBD1 (6 bases). V gave up 5 bases and J gave up 2 bases, with 15 bases separating them. This CDR3 has 15 amino acids. The germline gives CDR1 SGDLS, CDR2 YYNGEE. The CDR3 here is CASRRETGYTDTQYF. In DNA form, the CDR3 reads TGTGCCAGCAGGAGAGAGACAGGATACACAGATACGCAGTATTTT.

The chain carries TRBV2 and TRBJ2-5; D call uncertain. Trimming left V 7 bases short and J 1 base short, with 7 bases between. There are 12 residues in the CDR3. The V gene's germline CDR1 is SNHLY and CDR2 FYNNEI. This chain's CDR3 is CASIPSQETQYF. As DNA, the CDR3 is TGTGCCAGCATACCGAGCCAAGAGACCCAGTACTTC. Supplemented by reference TRBV2 and TRBJ2-5, the full variable domain reads EPEVTQTPSHQVTQMGQEVILRCVPISNHLYFYWYRQILGQKVEFLVSFYNNEISEKSEIFDDQFSVERPDGSNFTLKIRSTKLEDSAMYFCASIPSQETQYFGPGTRLLVL.